Listed here are 25 T cell receptor beta chains from one sample, sequenced in a study of molecular identifiers for immune sequencing clone quantification. TCRdb reanalysed the PCR reads using MiXCR and keeps one entry per CDR3 protein. The table shows some 320,000 distinct CDR3 sequences, with 20% to 25% occurring only once. The sequenced sample consisted of naive CD8+ T cells from blood, with Jurkat cell RNA spiked in. Subset of the sample: FACS-sorted CD8+CD4-CCR7+CD45RA+ naive T cells. All receptors come from a human donor in good health. Some libraries in this study had Jurkat cell RNA spiked in.

This clonotype was picked up many times. DNA for the CDR3: TGTGCCAGCAGCTTGTTGGGTCAGGCGCCAATCTACGAGCAGTACTTC. Translated: CASSLLGQAPIYEQYF. The chain combines TRBV5-4 with TRBJ2-7; D remains ambiguous. Trimming removed 1 base from V and 3 bases from J, with 17 bases in between. Germline V gene data show CDR1 as SGHNT and CDR2 as YYREEE (reference sequence). This CDR3 has 16 amino acids.

This clonotype was counted at least ten times. The rearrangement links TRBV5-6 to TRBJ2-7; TRBD1 agrees at 7 bases. This CDR3 comprises 14 residues. Germline V gene lookup returns CDR1 SGHDT and CDR2 YYEEEE. J was trimmed by 6 bases and V by 5 bases; bases with no gene match: 11. The CDR3 nucleotides are TGTGCCAGCAGATTCGCCGAGACAGGGATCGAGCAGTACTTC. Translating gives CASRFAETGIEQYF.

The sample holds many counts of this clonotype. V is TRBV9 and J is TRBJ2-1; the D gene is possibly TRBD2 (5 bases). The CDR3 length is 12 residues. V lost 3 bases to trimming and J lost 4 bases, with 5 bases between them. Germline values: CDR1 SGDLS, CDR2 YYNGEE. The CDR3 DNA reads TGTGCCAGCAGCGGAGGGTACAATGAGCAGTTCTTC. As protein: CASSGGYNEQFF.

This clonotype was counted at least ten times. This chain links TRBV4-3 with TRBJ2-7; D unclear. CDR3 length equals 13 residues. Germline CDR1 and CDR2: LGHNA and YSLEER. Trimming pared 5 bases from V and 3 bases from J, leaving 11 bases between. The CDR3 nucleotides read TGCGCCAGCAGCTATGGACGGTACTACGAGCAGTACTTC. It is translated as CASSYGRYYEQYF.

J is TRBJ2-3 and V is TRBV5-1; TRBD2 matches at 10 bases. Germline CDR1 and CDR2: SGHRS and YFSETQ. The CDR3 extends over 16 amino acids. Losses at the gene ends were 2 bases for V and 6 bases for J; bases not matched to a gene: 9. CDR3 nucleotides: TGCGCCAGCAGCTTAACTCTAGCGGGGGTCAAGGATACGCAGTATTTT. Translated, it gives CASSLTLAGVKDTQYF.

This clonotype was counted ten times or more. This chain connects TRBV6-5 to TRBJ2-2; D uncertain. CDR3 length: 16 amino acids. From germline, CDR1 is MNHEY and CDR2 SVGAGI. V lost 0 bases to trimming and J lost 5 bases, with 13 bases between them. In nucleotides, the CDR3 is TGTGCCAGCAGTTACTCGTTGTACGGCAATACCGGGGAGCTGTTTTTT. Amino acids: CASSYSLYGNTGELFF.

This clonotype was seen a single time. The junction departs from the called germline gene at one end, perhaps through a read error. The V call is TRBV4-1, the J call TRBJ2-2, with D perhaps assigned TRBD1 or TRBD2 (5 bases each). This CDR3 region has 17 residues. Germline V CDR1 and CDR2: MGHRA, YSYEKL. DNA for the CDR3: TGCGCCAGCAGCCAAGACCTCGGGACCCAGGCTTCCGGGGAGCCGTTTTTT. It encodes CASSQDLGTQASGEPFF.

This clonotype was detected ten times or more. This chain connects TRBV9 to TRBJ2-5, with D possibly TRBD2 on 6 matching bases. Trimming took off 0 bases at V and 5 bases at J, with 14 bases between the two ends. The CDR3 runs to 15 residues. CDR1 is SGDLS and CDR2 is YYNGEE in the germline V gene. CDR3 region: CASSVDQNSGETQYF. CDR3 DNA: TGTGCCAGCAGCGTAGATCAGAACAGCGGGGAGACCCAGTACTTC.

In this sample, this clonotype turned up many times. The rearrangement links TRBV12-3 or TRBV12-4 to TRBJ2-7; no clear D gene. CDR3 length: 13 amino acids. The V gene lost 6 bases and the J gene lost 5 bases, with 14 bases spanning the gap. CDR3 sequence reads: CASSRTAFHEQYF. In nucleotides, the CDR3 is TGTGCCAGCAGCCGAACTGCGTTCCACGAGCAGTACTTC.

This clonotype was seen ten or more times. The rearrangement links TRBV28 to TRBJ1-1; D is ambiguous. Germline-derived CDR1 and CDR2 are MDHEN and SYDVKM. V was cut by 4 bases and J by 0 bases, with 9 bases left in between. The length of the CDR3 is 14 residues. The DNA for the CDR3 is TGTGCCAGCAGTTCCGGTGGGATGAACACTGAAGCTTTCTTT. Residues: CASSSGGMNTEAFF.

As concerns this clonotype: The germline gene is not matched at one end of the junction; a read error may be the cause. The chain has TRBV6-5 and TRBJ1-1; 9 bases line up with TRBD1. CDR3 length: 13 residues. Germline CDR1 reads MNHEY; CDR2 reads SVGAGI. The CDR3 DNA sequence: TGTACCAGCCGACAGGGGGTAAACACTGAAGCTTTCTTT. It codes for CTSRQGVNTEAFF.

This clonotype was seen ten or more times. This chain uses TRBV7-6 with TRBJ1-4; 7 bases align to TRBD1. Trimming cost V 4 bases and J 3 bases; bases outside gene matches: 5. From germline, CDR1 is SGHVS and CDR2 FNYEAQ. The CDR3 is 15 residues long. CDR3 sequence reads: CASSSRQGSNEKLFF. The CDR3 region has the DNA TGTGCCAGCAGCTCCAGACAGGGATCTAATGAAAAACTGTTTTTT.

This clonotype was counted at least ten times. This chain connects TRBV18 to TRBJ1-5; weak D call: TRBD1 (6 bases). There are 15 residues in the CDR3. CDR1 is KGHSH, CDR2 LQKENI, per germline. Trimming left V 0 bases short and J 1 base short, with 7 bases between. CDR3 in DNA: TGTGCCAGCTCACCACCGCAGGGGAGCAATCAGCCCCAGCATTTT. Amino acid sequence: CASSPPQGSNQPQHF.

This clonotype was seen at least ten times. This chain connects TRBV20-1 to TRBJ1-6, with a tentative D call TRBD1 (5 bases). CDR3 length: 14 amino acids. V was pared by 5 bases and J by 10 bases, with 18 bases between. Germline CDR1 DFQATT, CDR2 SNEGSKA (reference sequence). The CDR3 protein is CSAEEGRDGSPLHF. CDR3 sequence (DNA): TGCAGTGCTGAAGAGGGGCGCGACGGCTCACCCCTCCACTTT.

This clonotype has a single count. At one end the junction does not follow the germline gene, possibly because of a read error. J is TRBJ1-5 and V is TRBV27; D unresolved. The CDR3 has 12 residues. The V gene's germline CDR1 is MNHEY and CDR2 SMNVEV (reference sequence). Written as DNA, the CDR3 is TGTGCCAGCAGTCCCTTGAATCAGTCCCAGCATTTT. Translating it yields CASSPLNQSQHF.

In this sample, this clonotype turned up a few times. Given a much more abundant clone one base away, this may be a read error. This chain joins TRBV5-1 and TRBJ2-1; D gene uncertain. From germline, CDR1 is SGHRS and CDR2 YFSETQ. There are 17 residues in the CDR3. The DNA for the CDR3 is TGCGCCGGCAGCAAGAAATCCCCCGCAAGCTCCTACAATGAGCAGTTCTTC. Encoded protein: CAGSKKSPASSYNEQFF. The full variable domain, its missing parts supplied by reference TRBV5-1 and TRBJ2-1, is KAGVTQTPRYLIKTRGQQVTLSCSPISGHRSVSWYQQTPGQGLQFLFEYFSETQRNKGNFPGRFSGRQFSNSRSEMNVSTLELGDSALYLCAGSKKSPASSYNEQFFGPGTRLTVL.

The CDR3 bases are TGTGCCAGCAGGGACGTGGGGGAGCAGTACTTC. Translation gives CASRDVGEQYF. The chain joins TRBV7-9 to TRBJ2-7; D ambiguous. Trimming removed 6 bases from V and 7 bases from J, with 10 bases in between. The CDR3 contains 11 residues. Germline V lookup: CDR1 SEHNR, CDR2 FQNEAQ (reference sequence).

Notes on this clonotype: This could be a read error, since a much larger clone is one nucleotide away. V usage is TRBV12-3 or TRBV12-4 and J usage is TRBJ2-3; unclear D gene. V was pared by 4 bases and J by 6 bases, with 26 bases between. The CDR3 is 18 amino acids. CDR3 residues: CASSSPRRHLIRPDTQYF. In nucleotides, the CDR3 is TGTGCCAGCAGTTCACCGCGAAGACACCTCATTAGACCGGATACGCAGTATTTT.

The table lists this clonotype with many counts. This chain links TRBV4-1 with TRBJ2-1; the match to TRBD2 covers 11 bases. The V and J ends lost 4 bases and 9 bases, in that order; junction bases with no gene match: 14. Germline CDR1 and CDR2: MGHRA and YSYEKL. The CDR3 loop spans 17 amino acids. The CDR3 coding sequence is TGCGCCAGCAGCCTCGGAAGCCAACTAGCGGGAGAGGCTGAGCAGTTCTTC. It is translated as CASSLGSQLAGEAEQFF.

This clonotype was found many times. The rearrangement links TRBV5-1 to TRBJ1-1; 11 nucleotides align to TRBD1. Germline trimming cut 4 bases from V and 0 bases from J; bases unmatched to any gene: 8. The CDR3 spans 17 residues. CDR1 and CDR2 from the germline V gene are SGHRS and YFSETQ. The CDR3 DNA sequence: TGCGCCAGCAGCCCCGGGACAGGGGGTATAATGAACACTGAAGCTTTCTTT. Translated: CASSPGTGGIMNTEAFF.

The chain joins TRBV15 to TRBJ2-3; 10 bases map to TRBD2. CDR1 is LNHNV, CDR2 YYDKDF, per germline (reference sequence). The CDR3 runs to 17 residues. V lost 0 bases, J lost 0 bases, and 3 bases stayed unmatched. CDR3 bases: TGTGCCACCAGCAGAGATCGGACTAGCGGTAGCACAGATACGCAGTATTTT. Protein sequence: CATSRDRTSGSTDTQYF.

This clonotype was seen more than once but under ten times. The rearrangement joins TRBV7-9 to TRBJ2-3; D may be TRBD1 (6 bases). Germline V gene lookup returns CDR1 SEHNR and CDR2 FQNEAQ (reference sequence). Trimming cost V 5 bases and J 0 bases, with 21 bases left between them. The CDR3 sequence is 18 residues long. CDR3 protein: CASSPLSRTAFSTDTQYF. CDR3 coding DNA: TGTGCCAGCAGCCCTTTATCCCGGACAGCCTTTAGCACAGATACGCAGTATTTT.

This clonotype was counted ten times or more. The chain recombines TRBV14 with TRBJ1-3, with TRBD1 identical over 9 bases. The V gene's germline CDR1 is SGHDN and CDR2 FVKESK. The length of the CDR3 is 14 residues. V trimming: 4 bases; J trimming: 7 bases; junction bases outside the gene matches: 5. As DNA, the CDR3 is TGTGCCAGCAGCCCGCGGGACAGGGTGAACACCATATATTTT. This gives the protein CASSPRDRVNTIYF.

This clonotype came up a few times. J is TRBJ2-6 and V is TRBV20-1, with D possibly TRBD1 on 5 matching bases. The V and J ends lost 6 bases and 0 bases respectively, with 6 bases between them. The germline CDR1 and CDR2 sequences are DFQATT and SNEGSKA (reference sequence). This CDR3 spans 13 amino acids. The CDR3 loop is CSAQGSGANVLTF. The CDR3, as DNA: TGCAGTGCCCAGGGCTCTGGGGCCAACGTCCTGACTTTC.

A note on this clonotype: Possible read error: a much larger clone is one base away. This CDR3 is missing its conserved last phenylalanine or tryptophan, likely due to a read error. The chain employs TRBV12-3 or TRBV12-4 and TRBJ2-1; D is perhaps TRBD1 (5 bases). CDR3 length equals 12 residues. Deletions cut 8 bases from V and 6 bases from J, with 11 bases between. For the CDR3, the DNA is TGTGCCAGCGGTCAGGGTTTCAATGAGCAGTTCCTC. This translates into CASGQGFNEQFL.